The 2 T cell receptor beta chains below come from one sample, sequenced in a study of T-cell memory formation after mild COVID-19. TCRdb fed the 5' RACE reads into MiXCR, producing one record per CDR3 protein. The sample has roughly 250,000 distinct CDR3 sequences; roughly a sixth are singletons. The sequenced sample was PBMCs or a T cell subset sorted from them (not recorded which). The receptors stem from a man aged 18-30 years who had mild COVID-19 (a few samples of this study predate the infection). Cell type and time point are not known.

This clonotype was picked up many times. The chain combines TRBV5-1 with TRBJ1-1, with 8 bases lining up with TRBD1. Germline V gives CDR1 SGHRS, CDR2 YFSETQ. The V and J ends lost 3 bases and 5 bases, in that order; junction bases with no gene match: 6. The CDR3 sequence is 14 residues long. The CDR3 region is CASSSGQGLTEAFF. The CDR3 DNA follows: TGCGCCAGCAGCTCCGGACAGGGTCTAACTGAAGCTTTCTTT. Filled out from reference TRBV5-1 and TRBJ1-1, the complete variable domain reads KAGVTQTPRYLIKTRGQQVTLSCSPISGHRSVSWYQQTPGQGLQFLFEYFSETQRNKGNFPGRFSGRQFSNSRSEMNVSTLELGDSALYLCASSSGQGLTEAFFGQGTRLTVV.

This clonotype was recorded at least ten times. This chain links TRBV5-1 with TRBJ2-3; D unclear. Germline-derived CDR1 and CDR2 are SGHRS and YFSETQ. The CDR3 length is 13 residues. Trimming took 0 bases from V and 0 from J, leaving 2 bases between them. The CDR3 bases are TGCGCCAGCAGCTTGGACAGCACAGATACGCAGTATTTT. Protein: CASSLDSTDTQYF. Variable domain in full (rest from reference TRBV5-1 and TRBJ2-3): KAGVTQTPRYLIKTRGQQVTLSCSPISGHRSVSWYQQTPGQGLQFLFEYFSETQRNKGNFPGRFSGRQFSNSRSEMNVSTLELGDSALYLCASSLDSTDTQYFGPGTRLTVL.